The clone carrying this TCR beta chain was picked up one time. Survey-level immunoSEQ sequencing profiled the TCR beta repertoire. The method was immunoSEQ multiplex PCR; TCRdb's version includes in-frame clones alone and lacks a portion of them. The sample yields 45,000 to 55,000 clones, over 90% seen once. CDR1 and CDR2 (germline): SGHTA, FQGNSA. The CDR3 is 14 residues long. V was trimmed by 6 bases and J by 0 bases, leaving 10 bases between them. This chain joins TRBV7-2 and TRBJ2-3; D might be TRBD2 (6 bases). Sequenced input: PBMCs. This sequence was found in a man between 35 and 55 years old with rheumatoid arthritis. The CDR3 spells CASRPGLSTDTQYF. The CDR3 region has the DNA TGTGCCAGCAGACCGGGACTTAGCACAGATACGCAGTATTTT.